These 23 T cell receptor beta chains were sequenced from one sample in a study of T cell clonality in common variable immunodeficiency. Assay used: immunoSEQ multiplex PCR; TCRdb lists only in-frame clones, some missing. The specimen gives about 42,000 clones without singletons; the ten biggest hold over 1.3%. The source material was peripheral blood mononuclear cells. These receptors all come from a person aged 18 to 75 in good health.

This clone was seen only a few times. The observed sequence ends 3 residues before the CDR3 terminus, with the missing tail filled in from the germline J gene. This chain uses TRBV19 with TRBJ1-2; a weak D match, TRBD1 (5 bases). Trimming left V 7 bases short and J 2 bases short, with 11 bases between. The CDR3 loop spans 13 amino acids. Germline V gene lookup returns CDR1 LNHDA and CDR2 SQIVND (reference sequence). This CDR3 reads CASKQGSNYGYTF. CDR3 DNA, as far as it was read: TGTGCCAGTAAGCAGGGATCAAACTATGGC.

This clone has at least ten counts. The read ends 3 residues early relative to the CDR3; the germline J gene fills the gap. The rearrangement links TRBV28 to TRBJ1-5; maybe TRBD1 (6 bases). Germline CDR1 is MDHEN and CDR2 is SYDVKM. The germline V and J ends were trimmed by 3 bases and 2 bases, with 14 bases remaining between them. The CDR3 contains 16 residues. CDR3 DNA (partial): TGTGCCAGCAGTTTTAAGCCAGGGGTTGGCAATCAGCCC. Its translation is CASSFKPGVGNQP. The CDR3 as a whole reads CASSFKPGVGNQPQHF.

This clone was detected a few times. The sequenced part of the CDR3 DNA is TGTGCCAGCAGTGAAGAGGGACTGGGCAATCAGCCC. Its translation is CASSEEGLGNQP. The whole CDR3 sequence is CASSEEGLGNQPQHF. The chain links TRBV2 to TRBJ1-5; possible D gene TRBD1, 5 bases. The read stops 3 residues short of the end of the CDR3; the missing end is completed from the germline J gene. Trimming left V 1 base short and J 2 bases short, with 9 bases between. The CDR3 consists of 15 residues. Germline values: CDR1 SNHLY, CDR2 FYNNEI.

This clone came up many times. Coverage ceases 3 residues before the CDR3 finishes, and the germline J gene fills in the end. The V and J genes are TRBV7-3 and TRBJ2-1; TRBD2 aligns across 7 bases. The J segment lost 7 bases and the V segment lost 3 bases, leaving 6 bases of the junction unmatched. Germline V gene lookup returns CDR1 SGHTA and CDR2 FQGTGA. This CDR3 has 14 amino acids. The CDR3 loop is CASSFGGRSNEQFF. The CDR3 bases that were read are TGTGCCAGCAGCTTTGGCGGGAGAAGTAATGAG.

This clone showed up many times. The sequenced fragment ends 3 residues before the CDR3 boundary, so the rest is inferred from the germline J gene. The chain is built from TRBV5-1 and TRBJ2-3; perhaps TRBD1 as D (6 bases). The CDR3 covers 16 residues. Germline CDR1 reads SGHRS; CDR2 reads YFSETQ. The covered CDR3 bases are TGCGCCAGCAGCCAGGGGCCAGGGAGTCCCGCCGAGACG. Amino acid sequence: CASSQGPGSPAET. The entire CDR3 reads CASSQGPGSPAETQYF.

Ten or more counts support this clone. At one boundary the junction diverges from the germline segment, which might be a read error. The CDR3 goes on 3 residues after the read ends, and that part is filled in from the germline J gene. V gene TRBV27 combines with J gene TRBJ2-7; D is undetermined. CDR1 MNHEY and CDR2 SMNVEV come from the germline V gene (reference sequence). This CDR3 has 14 residues. The CDR3 DNA, read in part, is TGTGCCAGCAGTTTATATATCCTCTCCCACGAG. This codes for CASSLYILSHE. The complete CDR3 sequence is CASSLYILSHEQYF.

Regarding this clone: A much bigger clone sits one base away, suggesting this may be a read error. The CDR3 extends 3 residues past the end of the read, so its final part is completed from the germline J gene. Other DNA sequences of this sample code for an identical CDR3. V gene TRBV7-2 combines with J gene TRBJ2-5; 7 nucleotides agree with TRBD2. Germline trimming cut 0 bases from V and 2 bases from J; bases unmatched to any gene: 6. The CDR3 covers 16 residues. Germline assignment: CDR1 SGHTA and CDR2 FQGNSA. Partial CDR3 DNA: TGTGCCAGCAGCTTAGCTCCTAGCGGCCCGCAAGAGACC. Protein product: CASSLAPSGPQET. The complete CDR3 reads CASSLAPSGPQETQYF. Looking up the rest from reference TRBV7-2 and TRBJ2-5 gives the full variable domain: GAGVSQSPSNKVTEKGKDVELRCDPISGHTALYWYRQSLGQGLEFLIYFQGNSAPDKSGLPSDRFSAERTGGSVSTLTIQRTQQEDSAVYLCASSLAPSGPQETQYFGPGTRLLVL.

In its sample, this clone was seen a few times. With the read ending 3 residues before the CDR3 end, the germline J gene is used to fill in that end. The chain links TRBV5-3 to TRBJ2-1; 10 positions agree with TRBD1. TRBV5-3 falls under the ORF class, with uncertain function. V was clipped by 5 bases and J by 6 bases; unmatched bases: 14. The CDR3 has 17 residues. The CDR3: CARRLHTGQGVPNEQFF. CDR3 DNA, as far as it was read: TGTGCCAGAAGGCTTCATACCGGACAGGGGGTTCCCAATGAG.

At least ten counts were recorded for this clone. The part of the CDR3 DNA that was read is TGTGCCAGCATCCTGACTAGCGGCACAGATACG. It is translated as CASILTSGTDT. The full CDR3 protein is CASILTSGTDTQYF. The chain has TRBV3-1 (or the pseudogene TRBV3-2) and TRBJ2-3, with 8 positions matching TRBD2. The CDR3 end falls 3 residues outside the read, so it is completed with the germline J gene. The CDR3 contains 14 residues. Trimming cost V 7 bases and J 1 base; bases outside gene matches: 4. Germline CDR1 LGHDT, CDR2 YNNKEL (reference sequence).

This clone was detected many times. The read gets to within 3 residues of the CDR3 end, and the germline J gene fills in the rest. The V gene is TRBV7-8, the J gene TRBJ2-5; no firm D call. V lost 3 bases to trimming and J lost 0 bases, with 8 bases between them. CDR1 is SGHVS, CDR2 FQNEAQ, per germline. The CDR3 length is 14 residues. The sequenced CDR3 bases are TGTGCCAGCAGCTTGCTTAGGGACCAAGAGACC. Translated: CASSLLRDQET. The entire CDR3 is CASSLLRDQETQYF.

This clone was found many times. The sequenced fragment ends 3 residues before the CDR3 boundary, so the rest is inferred from the germline J gene. The chain combines TRBV5-4 with TRBJ2-5; 8 positions agree with TRBD2. The CDR3 contains 16 residues. Germline CDR1 is SGHNT and CDR2 is YYREEE (reference sequence). J gave up 5 bases and V 9 bases, and 18 bases lay outside the gene matches. CDR3 amino acids: CAMRSRSGGVEETQYF. The sequenced part of the CDR3 DNA is TGTGCCATGCGGAGTAGGAGCGGGGGAGTGGAGGAGACC.

This clone was detected only a few times. Sequencing ends 3 residues short of the CDR3 end; the germline J gene provides the rest. This chain joins TRBV11-2 and TRBJ1-2, with TRBD1 identical over 11 bases. The CDR3 sequence is 13 residues long. Germline V gene lookup returns CDR1 SGHAT and CDR2 FQNNGV. Incomplete CDR3 DNA: TGTGCCAGCAGCTCGGACAGGGGGCTCGGC. It is translated as CASSSDRGLG. The full CDR3 is CASSSDRGLGYTF.

Many counts were recorded for this clone. The read ends 3 residues before the CDR3 terminus; that terminus is restored from the germline J gene. The chain has TRBV19 and TRBJ2-5; D gene uncertain. Per the germline V gene, CDR1 is LNHDA and CDR2 is SQIVND (reference sequence). Trimming left V 4 bases short and J 5 bases short, with 11 bases between. The CDR3 covers 13 residues. The CDR3 here is CASSTLGRETQYF. Partial CDR3 DNA: TGTGCCAGTAGTACTCTAGGTCGGGAGACC. Looking up the rest from reference TRBV19 and TRBJ2-5 gives the full variable domain: DGGITQSPKYLFRKEGQNVTLSCEQNLNHDAMYWYRQDPGQGLRLIYYSQIVNDFQKGDIAEGYSVSREKKESFPLTVTSAQKNPTAFYLCASSTLGRETQYFGPGTRLLVL.

This clone was recorded many times. The CDR3 goes on 3 residues after the read ends, and that part is filled in from the germline J gene. This chain joins TRBV10-3 and TRBJ1-2, with TRBD1 matching 8 bases. The V segment lost 10 bases and the J segment 2 bases; nucleotides outside the gene matches: 9. The CDR3 is made up of 14 amino acids. Germline CDR1 reads ENHRY; CDR2 reads SYGVKD. Incomplete CDR3 DNA: TGTGCCAGTACATCGGACAGGGAGAACTATGGC. Protein: CASTSDRENYG. The whole CDR3 sequence reads CASTSDRENYGYTF.

Ten or more counts support this clone. The read falls 3 residues short of the CDR3 end, and the missing part is taken from the germline J gene. The V and J genes are TRBV28 and TRBJ1-5; D remains unclear. The V end was cut by 7 bases, the J end by 6 bases, with 19 bases between. Germline CDR1 is MDHEN and CDR2 is SYDVKM. The CDR3 is made up of 15 amino acids. CDR3 amino acids: CASTRSEGIVQPQHF. The DNA read from the CDR3 is TGTGCCAGCACCCGATCCGAGGGTATCGTTCAGCCC.

This clone was detected ten times or more. The read finishes 3 residues shy of the CDR3 end, and the germline J gene is used to complete it. The chain joins TRBV20-1 to TRBJ2-1; 10 bases align to TRBD2. The V gene end was trimmed by 8 bases and the J gene end by 9 bases; junction bases not matched to a gene: 13. The CDR3 has 14 amino acids. Per germline, CDR1 DFQATT and CDR2 SNEGSKA (reference sequence). Partial CDR3 DNA: TGCAGTCCCAGGGGGGCTAGCGGGAGCCGTGAG. Amino acid sequence: CSPRGASGSRE. The full CDR3 protein is CSPRGASGSREQFF.

The table lists this clone with many counts. Coverage ceases 3 residues before the CDR3 finishes, and the germline J gene fills in the end. The V call is TRBV7-9, the J call TRBJ1-1, with D possibly TRBD1 on 5 matching bases. The CDR3 totals 11 residues. Germline-derived CDR1 and CDR2 are SEHNR and FQNEAQ (reference sequence). Trimming left V 10 bases short and J 2 bases short, with 8 bases between. CDR3 DNA, as far as it was read: TGTGCCATCCAGGGTAACACTGAA. The encoded protein is CAIQGNTE. The whole CDR3 protein reads CAIQGNTEAFF.

This clone was counted between two and nine times. The DNA ends 3 residues before the CDR3 does, and the rest of the CDR3 is filled in from the germline J gene. The rearrangement joins TRBV7-3 to TRBJ1-2, with D possibly being TRBD1 (6 bases). The CDR3 spans 16 residues. Per germline, CDR1 SGHTA and CDR2 FQGTGA. The V gene lost 5 bases and the J gene lost 2 bases, with 18 bases spanning the gap. The CDR3 loop reads CASSQEPGDTNYGYTF. CDR3 bases read: TGTGCCAGCAGCCAAGAACCCGGGGACACAAACTATGGC.

At least ten counts were recorded for this clone. The junction and the germline gene differ at one end; a read error may be behind it. The read terminates 3 residues ahead of where the CDR3 ends, so the germline J gene completes it. This chain joins TRBV6-1 and TRBJ1-1; D is undetermined. Germline CDR1 and CDR2: MNHNS and SASEGT. This CDR3 region has 12 residues. The sequenced part of the CDR3 DNA is TGTGCCAGCAGGGAAGAGGTGACTGAA. Its translation is CASREEVTE. The CDR3, in full, reads CASREEVTEAFF.

A note on this clone: The CDR3 end lies 3 residues beyond the end of the read and is filled in from the germline J gene. The V and J genes are TRBV20-1 and TRBJ1-5; 7 positions agree with TRBD1. This CDR3 has 14 residues. Per the germline V gene, CDR1 is DFQATT and CDR2 is SNEGSKA (reference sequence). The J segment lost 4 bases and the V segment lost 1 base, leaving 4 bases of the junction unmatched. The CDR3 DNA, read in part, is TGCAGTGCTAGAGTGGGACAGCAGAATCAGCCC. This codes for CSARVGQQNQP. The CDR3 as a whole reads CSARVGQQNQPQHF.

Sample share makes this clone medium-sized (0.01 to 0.1%). The read ends 3 residues before the CDR3 terminus; that terminus is restored from the germline J gene. The chain joins TRBV20-1 to TRBJ1-4; 9 positions match TRBD1. This CDR3 region has 14 residues. CDR1 DFQATT and CDR2 SNEGSKA come from the germline V gene (reference sequence). CDR3 amino acids: CSGMRTGADEKLFF. CDR3 DNA, as far as it was read: TGCAGCGGTATGAGGACAGGGGCGGACGAAAAA.

This clone was seen many times. The sequenced fragment ends 3 residues before the CDR3 boundary, so the rest is inferred from the germline J gene. The rearrangement uses TRBV7-3 and TRBJ2-2, with 9 bases matching TRBD1. The CDR3 covers 14 residues. The germline gives CDR1 SGHTA, CDR2 FQGTGA. V was clipped by 8 bases and J by 1 base; unmatched bases: 2. CDR3 sequence reads: CASRGQGNTGELFF. CDR3 DNA (partial): TGTGCCAGCCGGGGACAGGGGAACACCGGGGAG.

This clone was counted at least ten times. The CDR3 region is CASSQPGDRGRDTEAFF. The CDR3 bases that were read are TGTGCCAGCAGCCAGCCAGGAGACAGGGGCCGAGATACTGAA. The chain joins TRBV6-2 or TRBV6-3 to TRBJ1-1, with 8 nucleotides matching TRBD1. Read coverage stops 3 residues before the CDR3 terminus; the germline J gene supplies the remainder. Germline CDR1 MNHEY, CDR2 SVGEGT. This CDR3 contains 17 residues. V trimming: 6 bases; J trimming: 5 bases; junction bases outside the gene matches: 17.